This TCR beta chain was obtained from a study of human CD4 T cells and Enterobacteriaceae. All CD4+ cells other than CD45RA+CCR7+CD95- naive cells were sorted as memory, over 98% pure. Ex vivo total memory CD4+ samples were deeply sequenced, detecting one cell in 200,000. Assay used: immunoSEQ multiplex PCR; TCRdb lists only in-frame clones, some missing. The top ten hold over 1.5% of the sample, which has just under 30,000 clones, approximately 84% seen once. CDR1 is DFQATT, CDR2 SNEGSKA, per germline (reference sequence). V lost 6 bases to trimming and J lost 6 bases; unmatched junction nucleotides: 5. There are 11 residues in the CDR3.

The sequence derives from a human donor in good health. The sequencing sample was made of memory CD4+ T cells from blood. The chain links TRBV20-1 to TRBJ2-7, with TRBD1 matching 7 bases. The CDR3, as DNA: TGCAGTGCAAGACAGGGCCGCGAGCAGTACTTC. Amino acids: CSARQGREQYF.